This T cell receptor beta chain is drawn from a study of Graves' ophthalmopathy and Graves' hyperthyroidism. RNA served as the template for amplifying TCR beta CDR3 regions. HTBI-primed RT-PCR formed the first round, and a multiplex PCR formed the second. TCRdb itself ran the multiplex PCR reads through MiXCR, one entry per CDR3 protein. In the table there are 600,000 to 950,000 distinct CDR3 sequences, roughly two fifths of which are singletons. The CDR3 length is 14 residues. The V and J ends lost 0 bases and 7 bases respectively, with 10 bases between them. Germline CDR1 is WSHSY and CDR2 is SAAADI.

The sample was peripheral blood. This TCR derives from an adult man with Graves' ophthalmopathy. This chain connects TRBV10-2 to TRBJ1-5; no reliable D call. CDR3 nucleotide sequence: TGCGCCAGCAGTGAGTCAGGGCTGCGACAGCCCCAGCATTTT. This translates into CASSESGLRQPQHF.